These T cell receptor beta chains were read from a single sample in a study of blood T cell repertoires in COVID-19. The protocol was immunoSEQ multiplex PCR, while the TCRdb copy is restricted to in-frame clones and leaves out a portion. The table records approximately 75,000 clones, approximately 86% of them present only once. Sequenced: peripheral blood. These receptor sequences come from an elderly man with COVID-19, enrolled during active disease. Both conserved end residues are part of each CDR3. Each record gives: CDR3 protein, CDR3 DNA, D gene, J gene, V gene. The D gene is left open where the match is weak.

cdr3_aa: CASSLERGRNTEAFF; cdr3_nt: TGTGCCAGCAGCTTAGAAAGGGGAAGGAACACTGAAGCTTTCTTT; d_call: NA; j_call: TRBJ1-1; v_call: TRBV11-2
cdr3_aa: CASSQDLGQGGEQYF; cdr3_nt: TGTGCCAGCAGCCAAGATTTAGGACAGGGAGGCGAGCAGTACTTC; d_call: TRBD1; j_call: TRBJ2-7; v_call: TRBV4-2
cdr3_aa: CASRTPTGGNSPLHF; cdr3_nt: TGTGCCAGCAGAACTCCGACAGGAGGTAATTCACCCCTCCACTTT; d_call: NA; j_call: TRBJ1-6; v_call: TRBV5-8
cdr3_aa: CASSTGLDTQYF; cdr3_nt: TGCGCCAGCAGTACAGGCTTAGATACGCAGTATTTT; d_call: NA; j_call: TRBJ2-3; v_call: TRBV10-1
cdr3_aa: CASSQEWRGAYNEQFF; cdr3_nt: TGCGCCAGCAGCCAAGAATGGCGGGGGGCCTACAATGAGCAGTTCTTC; d_call: TRBD2; j_call: TRBJ2-1; v_call: TRBV4-1
cdr3_aa: CASRPGGANYGYTF; cdr3_nt: TGTGCCAGCAGACCGGGGGGGGCTAACTATGGCTACACCTTC; d_call: NA; j_call: TRBJ1-2; v_call: TRBV27
cdr3_aa: CASSPGTGREYYGYTF; cdr3_nt: TGTGCCAGCAGTCCCGGGACAGGGAGAGAGTACTATGGCTACACCTTC; d_call: TRBD1; j_call: TRBJ1-2; v_call: TRBV27
cdr3_aa: CASSLIAPPIEQYF; cdr3_nt: TGTGCCAGCAGCTTAATAGCTCCCCCCATAGAGCAGTACTTC; d_call: NA; j_call: TRBJ2-7; v_call: TRBV7-9
cdr3_aa: CASSLGQEETQYF; cdr3_nt: TGTGCCAGCAGCCTGGGACAAGAGGAGACCCAGTACTTC; d_call: NA; j_call: TRBJ2-5; v_call: TRBV3-1/TRBV3-2
cdr3_aa: CASSDSAGVYNEQFF; cdr3_nt: TGTGCCAGCAGTGACTCAGCGGGGGTTTACAATGAGCAGTTCTTC; d_call: TRBD2; j_call: TRBJ2-1; v_call: TRBV6-4